These T cell receptor beta chains were read from a single sample in a study of cytomegalovirus exposure and HLA in healthy donors. Clones were sequenced by immunoSEQ multiplex PCR, and TCRdb holds only the in-frame ones, with some missing. The sample holds about 190,000 clones; 85% are singletons and the top ten take 1%. Sequencing was done on a sample of PBMCs. Receptors were obtained from a boy aged 2-9 years in good health and CMV-seronegative. Both conserved end residues are part of each CDR3. The order of the fields is CDR3 protein, CDR3 DNA, clone size, J gene, D gene, V gene. D genes are given only for firm matches. Size values are once, few and many counts, or a class for expanded clones, and some rows have none.

CASRTGGYEQYF	TGCGCCAGCAGGACAGGGGGCTACGAGCAGTACTTC	.	TRBJ2-7	TRBD1	TRBV23-1
CASSHVQGAGTEAFF	TGCGCCAGCAGCCACGTACAGGGGGCTGGGACTGAAGCTTTCTTT	.	TRBJ1-1	TRBD1	TRBV4-1
CASTVTSGEEDTQYF	TGTGCCAGCACCGTTACTAGCGGGGAGGAAGATACGCAGTATTTT	many	TRBJ2-3	TRBD2	TRBV6-1
CASSLRGGRGRAEAFF	TGTGCCAGCAGCCTTCGGGGGGGCCGGGGGCGCGCTGAAGCTTTCTTT	.	TRBJ1-1	.	TRBV14
CASSQSWGLNYGYTF	TGTGCCAGCAGCCAATCTTGGGGCCTTAACTATGGCTACACCTTC	.	TRBJ1-2	.	TRBV14
CASSQLGVTEAFF	TGCGCCAGCAGCCAACTAGGGGTCACTGAAGCTTTCTTT	.	TRBJ1-1	.	TRBV4-1
CATRRGSRAPDTQYF	TGTGCCACCCGAAGGGGGTCGAGGGCCCCAGATACGCAGTATTTT	.	TRBJ2-3	.	TRBV27
CASSLIGTGDNEQFF	TGTGCCAGCAGTTTGATTGGGACAGGCGACAATGAGCAGTTCTTC	.	TRBJ2-1	TRBD1	TRBV28
CSVVGLAGGDEQFF	TGCAGCGTTGTGGGACTAGCGGGAGGCGATGAGCAGTTCTTC	.	TRBJ2-1	TRBD2	TRBV29-1
CASRSRVWGGRETQYF	TGTGCCAGCCGGAGTCGGGTGTGGGGGGGCAGGGAGACCCAGTACTTC	once	TRBJ2-5	.	TRBV28
CASSRVDNEQFF	TGCGCCAGCAGCCGAGTGGACAATGAGCAGTTCTTC	.	TRBJ2-1	.	TRBV4-1
CASSSEATNEKLFF	TGTGCCAGCAGCTCAGAAGCAACTAATGAAAAACTGTTTTTT	few	TRBJ1-4	.	TRBV5-4
CSSSRWGLAGPYNEQFF	TGTTCCAGCAGCCGGTGGGGTCTAGCGGGCCCCTACAATGAGCAGTTCTTC	few	TRBJ2-1	TRBD2	TRBV7-9
CASSLAGVEETQYF	TGTGCCAGCAGTTTAGCAGGGGTGGAAGAGACCCAGTACTTC	.	TRBJ2-5	.	TRBV28
CASSQGGQGAGDTQYF	TGCGCCAGCAGCCAAGGGGGACAGGGGGCTGGAGATACGCAGTATTTT	.	TRBJ2-3	TRBD1	TRBV4-1
CASSFTDRFYGYTF	TGTGCCAGCAGTTTCACGGACAGGTTCTATGGCTACACCTTC	once	TRBJ1-2	TRBD1	TRBV28
CASSGRDRGAFF	TGTGCCAGCAGTGGGCGGGACAGGGGTGCTTTCTTT	.	TRBJ1-1	TRBD1	TRBV6-1
CASGDSYGYTF	TGTGCCAGTGGGGACAGCTATGGCTACACCTTC	.	TRBJ1-2	TRBD1	TRBV25-1
CASHDRFNSPLHF	TGTGCCAGTCACGACAGGTTTAATTCACCCCTCCACTTT	.	TRBJ1-6	.	TRBV19
CASIHRENYEQYF	TGTGCCAGCATCCACAGGGAGAATTACGAGCAGTACTTC	.	TRBJ2-7	.	TRBV28
CASSQGVGQGSEKLFF	TGTGCCAGCAGCCAAGGCGTTGGTCAGGGCTCTGAAAAACTGTTTTTT	.	TRBJ1-4	.	TRBV4-2
CASSLIRQGFSNQPQHF	TGTGCCAGCAGCTTGATTCGACAGGGATTTAGCAATCAGCCCCAGCATTTT	.	TRBJ1-5	TRBD1	TRBV5-8
CASSWGQGTVGYGYTF	TGTGCCAGCAGCTGGGGACAGGGGACCGTTGGGTATGGCTACACCTTC	.	TRBJ1-2	TRBD1	TRBV5-4
CASSETGSVNEQFF	TGTGCCAGCAGTGAAACCGGTAGCGTCAATGAGCAGTTCTTC	.	TRBJ2-1	.	TRBV25-1
CASIRDLGDTQYF	TGTGCCAGCATCCGGGATCTGGGCGATACGCAGTATTTT	.	TRBJ2-3	.	TRBV6-1
CASMGLEHPTQYF	TGTGCCAGTATGGGGCTAGAACATCCTACGCAGTATTTT	.	TRBJ2-3	.	TRBV28
CASSPPWGLVLYF	TGTGCCAGCAGCCCTCCGTGGGGACTAGTCCTGTATTTT	.	TRBJ2-3	TRBD2	TRBV7-9
CASSTQRGREQFF	TGTGCCAGCAGCACACAGCGGGGGAGAGAGCAGTTCTTC	.	TRBJ2-1	TRBD2	TRBV7-2
CASSEWFTGDTQYF	TGTGCCAGCAGTGAATGGTTCACCGGGGATACGCAGTATTTT	.	TRBJ2-3	.	TRBV6-1
CASRNVGQGRNSPLHF	TGCGCCAGCAGAAACGTTGGACAGGGACGTAATTCACCCCTCCACTTT	.	TRBJ1-6	TRBD1	TRBV10-1
CASSPTGGPEAFF	TGTGCCAGCAGCCCGACAGGGGGACCTGAAGCTTTCTTT	.	TRBJ1-1	TRBD1	TRBV14
CASSYSGVNTEAFF	TGTGCCAGCAGTTACTCAGGGGTGAACACTGAAGCTTTCTTT	.	TRBJ1-1	.	TRBV6-5
CASSLDQGNGQFF	TGTGCCAGCAGTTTGGACCAGGGTAATGGGCAGTTCTTC	.	TRBJ2-1	.	TRBV27
CASSLEVVGDQETQYF	TGCGCCAGCAGCTTGGAGGTGGTAGGAGACCAAGAGACCCAGTACTTC	.	TRBJ2-5	.	TRBV5-1
CASSIRVGYGYTF	TGTGCCAGCAGTATCAGGGTGGGGTATGGCTACACCTTC	once	TRBJ1-2	.	TRBV28
CASSMGAGWGNQPQHF	TGTGCCAGCAGTATGGGGGCAGGGTGGGGCAATCAGCCCCAGCATTTT	.	TRBJ1-5	.	TRBV5-6
CASSFSDRGGHEQYF	TGTGCCAGCAGCTTCTCGGACAGGGGGGGACACGAGCAGTACTTC	.	TRBJ2-7	TRBD1	TRBV5-4
CASSLSRTAYETQYF	TGTGCCAGCAGTTTATCTAGGACAGCGTACGAGACCCAGTACTTC	.	TRBJ2-5	.	TRBV27
CASSDGAGEGNEQFF	TGTGCCAGCAGTGACGGGGCGGGAGAGGGAAATGAGCAGTTCTTC	.	TRBJ2-1	TRBD2	TRBV6-4
CASSGRGSSQPQHF	TGTGCCAGCAGTGGGAGGGGTTCGAGTCAGCCCCAGCATTTT	.	TRBJ1-5	.	TRBV6-1
CASSLTGTEAFF	TGTGCCAGCAGCCTCACGGGCACTGAAGCTTTCTTT	.	TRBJ1-1	.	TRBV6-1
CATSFLGNQPQHF	TGTGCCACCAGCTTCCTAGGCAATCAGCCCCAGCATTTT	.	TRBJ1-5	.	TRBV15
CASSEMQRTANTGELFF	TGTGCCAGCAGTGAAATGCAAAGGACAGCGAACACCGGGGAGCTGTTTTTT	.	TRBJ2-2	.	TRBV6-1
CATSRQETQYF	TGTGCCACCAGCAGGCAAGAGACCCAGTACTTC	.	TRBJ2-5	.	TRBV6-6
CASREGASNEKLFF	TGCGCCAGCAGGGAGGGGGCATCGAATGAAAAACTGTTTTTT	.	TRBJ1-4	TRBD1	TRBV5-1
CASTNTSGAYNEQFF	TGTGCCAGCACCAATACGAGCGGGGCCTACAATGAGCAGTTCTTC	once	TRBJ2-1	TRBD2	TRBV7-6
CASRQTSGMVHTGELFF	TGTGCCAGCAGACAGACTAGCGGGATGGTCCACACCGGGGAGCTGTTTTTT	.	TRBJ2-2	TRBD2	TRBV28
CASRQGERLYEQYF	TGTGCCAGCAGACAGGGAGAGAGGCTCTACGAGCAGTACTTC	.	TRBJ2-7	.	TRBV6-6
CASSPTLGQGASTNEKLFF	TGCGCCAGCAGCCCAACACTCGGACAGGGGGCCTCAACTAATGAAAAACTGTTTTTT	.	TRBJ1-4	TRBD1	TRBV5-1
CASSPTTAYGYTF	TGTGCCAGCAGCCCAACGACAGCGTATGGCTACACCTTC	.	TRBJ1-2	.	TRBV14
CASSGKGGGNTIYF	TGTGCCAGCAGCGGAAAGGGAGGAGGAAACACCATATATTTT	.	TRBJ1-3	.	TRBV5-6
CASGLAQTGDNSGNTIYF	TGTGCTAGTGGTTTGGCCCAGACAGGGGACAACTCTGGAAACACCATATATTTT	.	TRBJ1-3	TRBD1	TRBV12-5
CSVGGGVSGELFF	TGCAGCGTTGGGGGAGGTGTATCCGGGGAGCTGTTTTTT	.	TRBJ2-2	.	TRBV29-1
CASRTLTVTRTEAFF	TGTGCCAGCAGGACTTTGACGGTCACGAGGACTGAAGCTTTCTTT	once	TRBJ1-1	.	TRBV6-5
CASSLGQGALSYNSPLHF	TGTGCCAGCAGTTTAGGGCAGGGGGCCCTCTCCTATAATTCACCCCTCCACTTT	.	TRBJ1-6	TRBD1	TRBV28
CASSSTERGRTDTQYF	TGTGCCAGTAGTAGCACGGAGCGGGGGCGCACAGATACGCAGTATTTT	.	TRBJ2-3	TRBD2	TRBV19
CASSVKDTQYF	TGTGCCAGCAGCGTTAAAGATACGCAGTATTTT	once	TRBJ2-3	.	TRBV11-3